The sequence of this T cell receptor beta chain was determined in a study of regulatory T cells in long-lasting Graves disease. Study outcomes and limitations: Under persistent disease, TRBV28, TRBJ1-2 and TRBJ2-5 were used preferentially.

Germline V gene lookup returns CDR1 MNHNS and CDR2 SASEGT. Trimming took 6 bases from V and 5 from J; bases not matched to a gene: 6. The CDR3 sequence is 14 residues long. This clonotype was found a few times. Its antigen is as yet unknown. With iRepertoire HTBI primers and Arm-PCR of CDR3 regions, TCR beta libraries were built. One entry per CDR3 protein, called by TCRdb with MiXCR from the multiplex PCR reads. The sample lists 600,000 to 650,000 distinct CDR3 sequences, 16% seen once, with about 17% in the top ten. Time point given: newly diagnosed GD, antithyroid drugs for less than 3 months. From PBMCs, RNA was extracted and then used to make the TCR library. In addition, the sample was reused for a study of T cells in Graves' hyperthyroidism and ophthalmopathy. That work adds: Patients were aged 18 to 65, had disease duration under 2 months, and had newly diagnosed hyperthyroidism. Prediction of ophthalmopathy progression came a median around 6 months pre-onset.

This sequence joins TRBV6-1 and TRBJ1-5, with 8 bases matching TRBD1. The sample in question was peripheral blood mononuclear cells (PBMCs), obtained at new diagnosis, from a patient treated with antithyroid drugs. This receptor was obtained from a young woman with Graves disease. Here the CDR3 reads CASSRDRTYQPQHF. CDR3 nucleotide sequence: TGTGCCAGCAGCCGGGACAGGACCTATCAGCCCCAGCATTTT.